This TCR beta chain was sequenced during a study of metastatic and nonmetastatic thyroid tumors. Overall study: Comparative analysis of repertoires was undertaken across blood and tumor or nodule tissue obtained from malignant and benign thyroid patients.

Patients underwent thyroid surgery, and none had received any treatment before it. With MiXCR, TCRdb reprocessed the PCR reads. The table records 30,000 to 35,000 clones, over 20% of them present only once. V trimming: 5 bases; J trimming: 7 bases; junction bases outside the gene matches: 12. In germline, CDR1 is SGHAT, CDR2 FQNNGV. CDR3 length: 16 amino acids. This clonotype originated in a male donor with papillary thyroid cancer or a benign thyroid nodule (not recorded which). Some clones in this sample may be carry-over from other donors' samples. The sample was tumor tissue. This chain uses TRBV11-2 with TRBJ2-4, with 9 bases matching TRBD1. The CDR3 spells CASSPIIQGARNIQYF. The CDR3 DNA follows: TGTGCCAGCAGCCCCATAATACAGGGGGCTCGGAACATTCAGTACTTC.